Presented here are 21 T cell receptor beta chains from one specimen sequenced in a study of blood T cells in healthy people across ages. A J-beta primer mix and a sample-barcoded 5' primer were used in a second PCR of roughly 7 to 12 cycles. TCRdb ran MiXCR on the 5' RACE reads and lists one entry per CDR3 protein. Of approximately 800,000 distinct CDR3 sequences in the sample, about 37% were seen once. Material for sequencing was blood. These receptor sequences come from a man in his late teens or twenties in good health.

In this sample, this clonotype turned up a few times. The chain uses TRBV20-1 and TRBJ1-5; 7 bases agree with TRBD1. Germline loops: CDR1 DFQATT, CDR2 SNEGSKA (reference sequence). V shed 2 bases and J 0 bases; nucleotides not matched to a gene: 10. This CDR3 comprises 17 residues. The CDR3 DNA follows: TGCAGTGCTAGACGAACCGGGACAGATTATAGCAATCAGCCCCAGCATTTT. Protein sequence: CSARRTGTDYSNQPQHF.

As DNA, the CDR3 is TGCAGTGCTAGAGATTTTGCGGGGGCCCCAAGCTCCTACAATGAGCAGTTCTTC. Amino acid sequence: CSARDFAGAPSSYNEQFF. The chain uses TRBV20-1 and TRBJ2-1; possibly TRBD2 for D (7 bases). V lost 0 bases and J 0 bases, leaving 18 bases between the germline ends. Germline V gene data show CDR1 as DFQATT and CDR2 as SNEGSKA (reference sequence). This CDR3 has 18 amino acids.

This clonotype showed up just a few times. The V call is TRBV24-1, the J call TRBJ2-3, with D perhaps assigned TRBD1 or TRBD2 (5 bases each). Trimming removed 10 bases at V and 4 bases at J, with 20 bases between. The CDR3 has 15 residues. Germline V gives CDR1 KGHDR, CDR2 SFDVKD. CDR3 DNA sequence: TGTGCCACTGGCGACAGAGAATTGGGGGCAGATACGCAGTATTTT. Translating it yields CATGDRELGADTQYF.

This clonotype has a count of ten or more. The genes are TRBV20-1 and TRBJ2-7; D may be TRBD1 (6 bases). Trimming shortened V by 0 bases and J by 5 bases, and 14 bases separated the two germline ends. This CDR3 comprises 14 residues. Germline V lookup: CDR1 DFQATT, CDR2 SNEGSKA (reference sequence). The CDR3 region has the DNA TGCAGTGCTAGAGAGTCCACAGGGAACCACGAGCAGTACTTC. As protein: CSARESTGNHEQYF.

This clonotype showed up many times. Being one base from a much bigger clone, this may be a read error. The V call is TRBV3-1, the J call TRBJ2-4; no clear D gene. Trimming removed 0 bases at V and 7 bases at J, with 13 bases between. CDR1 is LGHDT and CDR2 is YNNKEL in the germline V gene (reference sequence). The length of the CDR3 is 15 residues. CDR3 DNA sequence: TGTGCCAGCAGCCAAGATAGGGCCAGCGCGAACATTCAGTACTTC. It specifies CASSQDRASANIQYF.

The chain recombines TRBV3-1 with TRBJ2-1; D call uncertain. The germline V gene encodes CDR1 LGHDT and CDR2 YNNKEL (reference sequence). The length of the CDR3 is 13 residues. Trimming took off 7 bases at V and 6 bases at J, with 13 bases between the two ends. The CDR3 DNA reads as TGTGCCAGCACCTTTGCAGGTGCCAATGAGCAGTTCTTC. Protein sequence: CASTFAGANEQFF.

This clonotype has just a few counts. The chain couples TRBV20-1 to TRBJ2-7; D perhaps matches TRBD1 (6 bases). V gave up 0 bases and J gave up 3 bases, with 18 bases separating them. The CDR3 is 16 amino acids. Looked up from germline, CDR1 is DFQATT and CDR2 is SNEGSKA (reference sequence). DNA for the CDR3: TGCAGTGCTAGAGACCTCGGCCAGGGGCAGAGCTACGAGCAGTACTTC. Protein product: CSARDLGQGQSYEQYF.

For this clonotype: This clone may be a read error of a much larger clone one base away. J is TRBJ2-5 and V is TRBV7-2, with unresolved D. With the DNA end fitting TRBJ2-1 better, the J assignment may be wrong. The CDR3 extends over 13 amino acids. Germline CDR1 and CDR2: SGHTA and FQGNSA. DNA of the CDR3: TGTGCCAGCAGCTTTCCAGGTCAAGAGACCCAGTTCTTC. Its translation is CASSFPGQETQFF.

For this clonotype: A read error is possible here, since a much larger clone lies one base away. The V and J genes are TRBV2 and TRBJ1-2, with 9 bases matching TRBD1. Trimming at V came to 8 bases and at J to 4 bases, leaving 5 bases not matched to a gene. The CDR3 extends over 13 amino acids. The V gene's germline CDR1 is SNHLY and CDR2 FYNNEI. The chain's CDR3 is CASDRGCGYGYTF. The CDR3 DNA reads TGTGCCAGCGACAGGGGGTGCGGCTATGGCTACACCTTC.

The chain links TRBV25-1 to TRBJ2-3; TRBD1 is a possible D gene (5 bases). V lost 6 bases and J lost 2, with 15 bases in between. Germline V lookup: CDR1 MGHDK, CDR2 SYGVNS. The CDR3 spans 15 residues. The CDR3 DNA reads TGTGCCAGCAGAGAACGTAGGGGCGACACAGATACGCAGTATTTT. This sequence encodes CASRERRGDTDTQYF.

Turning to this clonotype: This could be a read error, since a much larger clone is one nucleotide away. The chain links TRBV12-3 or TRBV12-4 to TRBJ2-1; D might be TRBD1 (5 bases). Trimming removed 5 bases from V and 4 bases from J, with 12 bases in between. CDR3 length equals 14 residues. Here the CDR3 reads CASSVETEYNEQFF. DNA for the CDR3: TGTGCCAGCAGTGTGGAGACAGAGTACAATGAGCAGTTCTTC.

On this clonotype itself: One junction end disagrees with the germline gene, perhaps due to a read error. The CDR3 DNA is TGCGCTAGCAGCGCCCAGGAGAGGAACGCAGATACGCAGTATTTT. Residues: CASSAQERNADTQYF. The rearrangement uses TRBV4-3 and TRBJ2-3; D gene uncertain. CDR1 is LGHNA and CDR2 is YSLEER in the germline V gene. The CDR3 length is 15 residues.

This clonotype was seen a few times. Here the CDR3 DNA reads TGTGCCTGGAGTGCGGGAGGAGGTTGGTACTTC. It codes for CAWSAGGGWYF. This rearrangement joins TRBV30 to TRBJ2-5, with TRBD2 matching over 7 bases. The V gene end was trimmed by 1 base and the J gene end by 13 bases; junction bases not matched to a gene: 6. The CDR3 is made up of 11 amino acids. The germline gives CDR1 GTSNPN, CDR2 SVGIG (reference sequence).

This chain uses TRBV20-1 with TRBJ1-5; D is unresolved. V was pared by 3 bases and J by 9 bases, with 12 bases between. The CDR3 is 12 residues long. Germline CDR1 is DFQATT and CDR2 is SNEGSKA (reference sequence). CDR3 nucleotide sequence: TGCAGTGCTAGTGAGGAAATGGGGCCCCAGCATTTT. Amino acid sequence: CSASEEMGPQHF.

The rearrangement uses TRBV20-1 and TRBJ2-2, with D uncertain. Germline assignment: CDR1 DFQATT and CDR2 SNEGSKA (reference sequence). CDR3 length: 18 residues. V shed 6 bases and J shed 6 bases, with 29 bases lying between them. CDR3 sequence: CSASPKLRAVESAGELFF. CDR3 nucleotides: TGCAGTGCCAGTCCCAAGCTTCGCGCGGTAGAAAGCGCCGGGGAGCTGTTTTTT.

The chain is built from TRBV5-1 and TRBJ1-1; D uncertain. V was shortened by 0 bases and J by 1 base, with 7 bases between the two germline ends. The V gene's germline CDR1 is SGHRS and CDR2 YFSETQ. The CDR3 has 14 residues. The CDR3 sequence is CASSLGWRNTEAFF. For the CDR3, the DNA is TGCGCCAGCAGCTTGGGATGGCGGAACACTGAAGCTTTCTTT.

This sequence joins TRBV20-1 and TRBJ1-1, with unresolved D. Trimming stripped 0 bases from V and 0 bases from J, with 17 bases between. Germline CDR1 is DFQATT and CDR2 is SNEGSKA (reference sequence). This CDR3 has 17 amino acids. The CDR3 reads CSARDPLLAVLNTEAFF. The CDR3 bases are TGCAGTGCTAGAGATCCTCTTCTGGCAGTCCTGAACACTGAAGCTTTCTTT.

This clonotype was seen only a few times. The chain employs TRBV7-8 and TRBJ1-5, with unresolved D. Germline CDR1 SGHVS, CDR2 FQNEAQ. This CDR3 comprises 16 residues. V was clipped by 1 base and J by 1 base, with 11 bases between them. DNA of the CDR3: TGTGCCAGCAGCTTAGTGGGCATTCACAGCAATCAGCCCCAGCATTTT. Residues: CASSLVGIHSNQPQHF.

This clonotype was counted only a few times. The chain has TRBV20-1 and TRBJ2-3; D gene uncertain. Trimming took off 3 bases at V and 0 bases at J, with 16 bases between the two ends. The CDR3 totals 16 residues. Per the germline V gene, CDR1 is DFQATT and CDR2 is SNEGSKA (reference sequence). In nucleotides, the CDR3 is TGCAGTGCTAGTGAGAACGGCGGCCCTAGCACAGATACGCAGTATTTT. It specifies CSASENGGPSTDTQYF.

At least ten counts were recorded for this clonotype. V is TRBV20-1 and J is TRBJ2-7; D may be TRBD2 (6 bases). CDR3 length equals 13 residues. Germline CDR1 is DFQATT and CDR2 is SNEGSKA (reference sequence). The V and J ends lost 5 bases and 3 bases respectively, with 14 bases between them. CDR3 in amino acids: CSAQLPGVYEQYF. In DNA form, the CDR3 reads TGCAGTGCTCAACTCCCGGGGGTCTACGAGCAGTACTTC.

This clonotype was detected many times. The V gene is TRBV27, the J gene TRBJ2-7; D might be TRBD2 (6 bases). Per germline, CDR1 MNHEY and CDR2 SMNVEV (reference sequence). The CDR3 spans 17 residues. V gave up 5 bases and J gave up 1 base, with 21 bases separating them. CDR3 loop: CASSRRFEGRSSYEQYF. The CDR3 DNA reads as TGTGCCAGCAGTCGCCGATTCGAAGGGAGGAGTTCCTACGAGCAGTACTTC.